A selection of T cell receptor beta chains follows, all from one sample in a study of T-cell memory formation after mild COVID-19. Each CDR3 protein gets one entry after TCRdb re-called the 5' RACE reads with MiXCR. The sample consists of around 400,000 distinct CDR3 sequences, approximately 24% of them appearing once. Material for sequencing was PBMCs or a T cell subset sorted from them (not recorded which). These receptors were obtained from an adult woman who had mild COVID-19 (a few samples of this study predate the infection). Cell type and time point are not known. Each CDR3 is given with its conserved first and last residue.

TRBJ2-4	TRBV7-8	CASSLAPKGRNIQYF
TRBJ2-1	TRBV20-1	CSARDPGSTHNEQFF
TRBJ1-1	TRBV11-2	CASSSQGQMNTEAFF
TRBJ1-1	TRBV5-1	CASRSGLEAFF
TRBJ1-2	TRBV5-6	CASTTGRSYGYTF
TRBJ1-2	TRBV6-5	CASSYGSGQGLNYGYTF
TRBJ2-7	TRBV5-6	CASSSGGQAYEQYF
TRBJ2-5	TRBV2	CASSEFVSGAETQYF
TRBJ1-2	TRBV20-1	CSARGVSYGYTF
TRBJ2-2	TRBV5-6	CASSLEREIIAGELFF
TRBJ2-2	TRBV5-1	CASSLDSGLTGELFF
TRBJ1-1	TRBV5-1	CASSLGRTVMNTEAFF
TRBJ1-4	TRBV7-9	CASSATGSTNEKLFF
TRBJ2-1	TRBV12-3/TRBV12-4	CASSPPGLDEQFF
TRBJ2-7	TRBV6-5	CASSYSNSGGSYEQYF
TRBJ1-2	TRBV20-1	CSASRQPHVYGYTF
TRBJ2-7	TRBV21-1	CASSRPLPDEQYF
TRBJ2-2	TRBV6-2/TRBV6-3	CASSYSTGGSGGELFF
TRBJ1-1	TRBV20-1	CSAREWGGSTEAFF
TRBJ2-1	TRBV27	CASSIMTGDEQFF
TRBJ2-1	TRBV20-1	CSAPKLAGGGEQFF
TRBJ1-5	TRBV5-1	CASSLEGGVHQPQHF
TRBJ2-2	TRBV5-1	CASSSAANTGELFF